What follows is one T cell receptor beta chain and its context. Its specificity is not known. Per the germline V gene, CDR1 is SGHNT and CDR2 is YYREEE (reference sequence). The V and J ends lost 2 bases and 5 bases, in that order; junction bases with no gene match: 6. The CDR3 runs to 16 residues. The data belong to a study of OX40 agonist ivuxolimab in advanced cancers. Study background: Previous treatment with anti-PD-1, anti-PD-L1 or anti-CTLA-4 therapy was allowed; under 50% had received some.

Sequenced by immunoSEQ multiplex PCR; TCRdb stores in-frame clones only, minus some. The data show just under 85,000 clones, more than 80% seen once. Study results and limitations: The authors did not determine the antigen specificity of the expanded peripheral T cells.

This material consisted of CD4+ or CD8+ T cells sorted from blood, taken in a trial of the OX40 agonist ivuxolimab. The receptor comes from an adult with an advanced solid tumor such as melanoma, head and neck, liver or kidney cancer. The chain is built from TRBV5-4 and TRBJ1-5, with TRBD1 matching 11 bases. The CDR3: CASSFEWDRGDQPQHF. For the CDR3, the DNA is TGTGCCAGCAGCTTCGAGTGGGACAGGGGGGATCAGCCCCAGCATTTT.